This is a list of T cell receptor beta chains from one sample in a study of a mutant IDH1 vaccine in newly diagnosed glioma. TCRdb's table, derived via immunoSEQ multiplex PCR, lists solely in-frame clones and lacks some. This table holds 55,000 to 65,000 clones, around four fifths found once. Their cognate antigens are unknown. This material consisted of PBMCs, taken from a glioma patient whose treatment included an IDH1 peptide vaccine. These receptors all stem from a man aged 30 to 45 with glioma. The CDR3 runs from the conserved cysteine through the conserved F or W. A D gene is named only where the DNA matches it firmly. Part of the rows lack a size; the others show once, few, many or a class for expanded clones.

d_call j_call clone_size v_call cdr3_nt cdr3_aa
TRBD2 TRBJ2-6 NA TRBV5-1 TGCGCCAGCAGCTTGGGACCGGGGGGGCCCTCTGGGGCCAACGTCCTGACTTTC CASSLGPGGPSGANVLTF
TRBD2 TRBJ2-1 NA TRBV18 TGTGCCAGCTCACCCTCCCCAGCGGGGGGGCTCTACAATGAGCAGTTCTTC CASSPSPAGGLYNEQFF
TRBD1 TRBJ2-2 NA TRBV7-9 TGTGCCAGCAGCCCTTCGGACAGGGAAGGATCCCACACCGGGGAGCTGTTTTTT CASSPSDREGSHTGELFF
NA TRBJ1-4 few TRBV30 TGTGCCTGGGATGGGGGAGGAGTTGCTAATGAAAAACTGTTTTTT CAWDGGGVANEKLFF
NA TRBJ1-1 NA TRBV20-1 TGCAGTGCTAGAGATGGGACCCGGGCTTTCTTT CSARDGTRAFF
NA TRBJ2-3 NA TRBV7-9 TGTGCCAGCAGCCCCCCGGCGGTTAGCACAGATACGCAGTATTTT CASSPPAVSTDTQYF
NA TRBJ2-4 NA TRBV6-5 TGTGCCAGCAGTTACTCAGGCGGGGGCGGATTGAACATTCAGTACTTC CASSYSGGGGLNIQYF
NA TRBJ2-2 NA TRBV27 TGTGCCAGCAGTTTACTACCGGTTGCCGGGGAGCTGTTTTTT CASSLLPVAGELFF
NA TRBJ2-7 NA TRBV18 TGTGCCAGCTCACGAGCCCCCCCACCAGGGGGGGGGTATCAGCTATCGGGCGAGCAGTACTTC CASSRAPPPGGGYQLSGEQYF
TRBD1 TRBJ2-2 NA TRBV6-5 TGTGCCAGCAGTTACACCACAGGGGTCACCGGGGAGCTGTTTTTT CASSYTTGVTGELFF
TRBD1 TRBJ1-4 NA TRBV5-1 TGCGCCAGCAGCCTGGGGACAGATGAAAAACTGTTTTTT CASSLGTDEKLFF
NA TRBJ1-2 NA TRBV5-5 TGTGCCAGCAGCTTGGACTGGGACCCTTATGGCTACACCTTC CASSLDWDPYGYTF
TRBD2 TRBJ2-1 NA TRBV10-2 TGCGCCAGCGGCAGGGAGCGGGGGATATACAATGAGCAGTTCTTC CASGRERGIYNEQFF
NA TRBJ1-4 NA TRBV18 TGTGCCAGCTCACCACAGGTCAGGCGTGAAAAACTGTTTTTT CASSPQVRREKLFF
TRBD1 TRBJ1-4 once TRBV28 TGTGCCAGCAGGGGGTACAGGGGTGATAGCTACGGTGAAAAACTGTTTTTT CASRGYRGDSYGEKLFF
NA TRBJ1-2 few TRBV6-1 TGTGCCAGCACCCGAGGGGCAGAGCCCGGCTACACCTTC CASTRGAEPGYTF
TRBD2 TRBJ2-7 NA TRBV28 TGTGCCAGCAGTGACCCTCGGGGGGGCAAAGTGAACGAGCAGTACTTC CASSDPRGGKVNEQYF
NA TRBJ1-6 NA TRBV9 TGTGCCAGCAGCGTACGACACCTCTTGCCCTATAATTCACCCCTCCACTTT CASSVRHLLPYNSPLHF
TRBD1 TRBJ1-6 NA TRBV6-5 TGTGCCAGCAGTTACTCGAGGGGGCCGGATTCACCCCTCCACTTT CASSYSRGPDSPLHF
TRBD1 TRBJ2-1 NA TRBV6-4 TGTGCCAGCAGTGACTCCCGGAGGACAGGGGTCAATGAGCAGTTCTTC CASSDSRRTGVNEQFF
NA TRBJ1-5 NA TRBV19 TGTGCCAGTAGTATACGAGGGGGTCTCAATCAGCCCCAGCATTTT CASSIRGGLNQPQHF
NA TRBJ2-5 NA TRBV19 TGTGCCAGTAATGTGGGACACTTGGGGATGGCCCAAGAGACCCAGTACTTC CASNVGHLGMAQETQYF
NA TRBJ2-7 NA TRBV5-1 TGCGCCAGCAGCTTGGTTACAGGGAGCTCCTACGAGCAGTACTTC CASSLVTGSSYEQYF
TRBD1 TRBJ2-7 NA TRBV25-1 TGTGCCAGCAGTCCAGGGGGCCGGGGGGAGCAGTACTTC CASSPGGRGEQYF
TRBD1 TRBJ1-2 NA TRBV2 TGTGCCAGCAGTTCGGGACAGGTTCATGGCTACACCTTC CASSSGQVHGYTF
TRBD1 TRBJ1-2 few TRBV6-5 TGTGCCAGCACAACAGGGGGGATCAACTATGGCTACACCTTC CASTTGGINYGYTF
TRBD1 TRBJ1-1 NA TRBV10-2 TGCGCCAGCAGGGGGACAGCAAATCGCATGAACACTGAAGCTTTCTTT CASRGTANRMNTEAFF
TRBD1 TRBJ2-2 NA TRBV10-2 TGCGCCAGCAGTGTGAGGGACAGGGGAAGAGCTATGTGGATGGGGGGAACCGGGGAGCTGTTTTTT CASSVRDRGRAMWMGGTGELFF
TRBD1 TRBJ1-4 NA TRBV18 TGTGCCAGCTCGCGGACAGGGCCGCCGGCCGAAAAACTGTTTTTT CASSRTGPPAEKLFF
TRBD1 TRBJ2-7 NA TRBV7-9 TGTGCCAGCAGCCCAGGACAGGGGTTCAACTACGAGCAGTACTTC CASSPGQGFNYEQYF
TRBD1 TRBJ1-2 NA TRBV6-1 TGTGCCACCTCGCCGGGACAGTCATATGGCTACACCTTC CATSPGQSYGYTF
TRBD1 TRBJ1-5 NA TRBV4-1 TGCGCCAGCAGCCTTCAGACAGGGCAAAATCAGCCCCAGCATTTT CASSLQTGQNQPQHF
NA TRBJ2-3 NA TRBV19 TGTGCCAGTAGCCTAAACCTACTAGGGTCAGATACGCAGTATTTT CASSLNLLGSDTQYF
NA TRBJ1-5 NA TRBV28 TGTGCCAGCAGACTTGCGGGGGTTAGCAATCAGCCCCAGCATTTT CASRLAGVSNQPQHF
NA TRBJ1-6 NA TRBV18 TGTGCCAGCTCACCATCCGCTCAGAATTCACCCCTCCACTTT CASSPSAQNSPLHF
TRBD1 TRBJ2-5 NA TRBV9 TGTGCCAGCAGCGTATTTCCGGACAGGGGTGAAGAGACCCAGTACTTC CASSVFPDRGEETQYF
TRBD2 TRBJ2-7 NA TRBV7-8 TGTGCCAGCAGCATTAGCGGGGCCAACGAGCAGTACTTC CASSISGANEQYF